The T cell receptor beta chain under discussion was sequenced for a study of T cell responses to AZD1222 COVID-19 vaccine. A note on this clone: The antigen remains unidentified.

V was cut by 6 bases and J by 0 bases, with 11 bases left in between. The V gene's germline CDR1 is SGHRS and CDR2 YFSETQ. CDR3 length equals 14 residues. Sequenced by immunoSEQ multiplex PCR; TCRdb stores in-frame clones only, minus some. The table includes more than 95,000 clones, roughly 92% detected once. Study findings and constraints: Only a handful of AZD1222 recipients, six or seven in all, had baseline seropositivity.

The specimen comprised peripheral blood, sampled on day 0 of AZD1222 vaccination. The rearrangement uses TRBV5-1 and TRBJ2-3; TRBD1 might be the D (6 bases). This receptor was identified in an adult in good health. CDR3 nucleotides: TGCGCCAGCACCCAGGGGAGTAGCACAGATACGCAGTATTTT. Protein product: CASTQGSSTDTQYF.